These 2 T cell receptor beta chains share one sample of origin, sequenced in a study of tumor and adjacent non-tumor tissue in lung cancer. TCRbeta libraries were built with three rounds of nested PCR, modified from ARM-PCR. TCRdb re-analysed the multiplex PCR reads in MiXCR, keeping a single row per CDR3 protein. This repertoire shows about 81,000 distinct CDR3 sequences, roughly 72% found once; its top ten account for approximately 9%. The template was RNA from unsorted bulk tissue. Sequencing used lung tumor tissue. All receptors come from a woman aged 40 to 49 with non-small cell lung cancer.

In its sample, this clonotype was seen a few times. A much larger clonotype is one base distant, so this may be a read error. The chain joins TRBV6-5 to TRBJ1-5; TRBD1 might be the D (6 bases). Germline CDR1 MNHEY, CDR2 SVGAGI. There are 15 residues in the CDR3. The CDR3 protein is CASSYTTGSDQPHHF. As DNA, the CDR3 is TGTGCCAGCAGTTACACTACAGGGTCAGATCAGCCCCATCATTTT.

For this clonotype: This is likely a read error, given that the CDR3 carries no conserved phenylalanine or tryptophan at its end. V is TRBV11-2 and J is TRBJ2-1, with 10 nucleotides matching TRBD2. Germline CDR1 SGHAT, CDR2 FQNNGV. J gave up 5 bases and V 2 bases, and 6 bases lay outside the gene matches. The CDR3 sequence is 16 residues long. In nucleotides, the CDR3 is TGTGCCAGCAGCTTACGGCCACTAGCGGGGCACAATGAGCAGTTCTTA. It codes for CASSLRPLAGHNEQFL.